This TCR beta chain was sequenced during a study of T-cell reconstitution after alpha-beta-depleted transplantation in children. V lost 4 bases, J lost 6 bases, and 12 bases lay in between. There are 14 residues in the CDR3. Germline CDR1 MGHDK, CDR2 SYGVNS. Unique molecular identifiers tagged the TCRbeta library. TCRdb passed the PCR reads through MiXCR, listing each CDR3 protein once. The sample records hundreds of thousands of distinct CDR3 sequences, around 13% being singletons. The chain joins TRBV25-1 to TRBJ2-2; a weak D match, TRBD1 (6 bases). The sequence was obtained from a human donor who donated a stem cell graft to a child with combined immunodeficiency. The sequences come from PBMCs from the stem cell graft donor, collected from the stem cell graft. The CDR3 loop reads CASSVDSLPGELFF. CDR3 in DNA: TGTGCCAGCAGTGTGGACAGTCTCCCCGGGGAGCTGTTTTTT.